A selection of T cell receptor beta chains follows, all from one sample in a study of T cell repertoires in cytomegalovirus infection. TCRdb reprocessed the reads with MiXCR, giving one entry per CDR3 protein. The data hold hundreds of thousands of distinct CDR3 sequences, with about a third observed a single time. What was sequenced was PBMCs. These receptors all stem from a human donor in good health (CMV status not recorded). Some clones in this sample may be carry-over from other donors' samples. The conserved cysteine and the conserved F or W are not part of the CDR3 here. Each record gives: J gene, CDR3 length, V gene, D gene, clone size, CDR3 protein. D genes are given only for firm matches. Clone size is shown for a subset of rows, as once, few, many or a class of expanded clone.

J: TRBJ1-2; length: 12; V: TRBV7-2; D: -; size: few; CDR3: ASSLEVRVDGYT
J: TRBJ2-7; length: 12; V: TRBV12-3/TRBV12-4; D: TRBD1; size: few; CDR3: ASTTGQGIYEQY
J: TRBJ2-2; length: 15; V: TRBV7-3; D: -; size: few; CDR3: ASSLSPAGTNTGELF
J: TRBJ2-5; length: 15; V: TRBV7-9; D: -; size: few; CDR3: ASSLGPGTQYQETQY
J: TRBJ2-6; length: 15; V: TRBV29-1; D: -; size: -; CDR3: SVLGGGLGSGANVLT
J: TRBJ2-1; length: 14; V: TRBV28; D: -; size: few; CDR3: ASSSGQLISYNEQF
J: TRBJ1-4; length: 13; V: TRBV5-1; D: -; size: few; CDR3: ASSRMRGTNEKLF
J: TRBJ2-6; length: 15; V: TRBV4-1; D: -; size: few; CDR3: ASSQAQAHSGANVLT
J: TRBJ1-4; length: 14; V: TRBV5-1; D: -; size: -; CDR3: ASRESAGTLNEKLF
J: TRBJ2-5; length: 12; V: TRBV29-1; D: -; size: -; CDR3: SVARGAPQETQY
J: TRBJ1-5; length: 14; V: TRBV28; D: TRBD1; size: -; CDR3: ASRRITGEGDQPQH
J: TRBJ1-2; length: 13; V: TRBV28; D: TRBD1; size: -; CDR3: ASFARDRVNYGYT
J: TRBJ2-7; length: 12; V: TRBV23-1; D: -; size: -; CDR3: ASSPEYKAYEQY
J: TRBJ1-2; length: 11; V: TRBV7-9; D: -; size: -; CDR3: ASLETANYGYT
J: TRBJ1-5; length: 13; V: TRBV7-6; D: -; size: many; CDR3: ASSLVSGVGQPQH
J: TRBJ1-5; length: 14; V: TRBV10-2; D: -; size: -; CDR3: ASSESGRVVGQPQH
J: TRBJ1-5; length: 13; V: TRBV4-1; D: -; size: few; CDR3: ASSQDTDSNQPQH
J: TRBJ1-3; length: 12; V: TRBV6-1; D: -; size: -; CDR3: ASRGSPLGNTIY
J: TRBJ2-5; length: 10; V: TRBV7-9; D: -; size: -; CDR3: ASRLYLETQY
J: TRBJ1-2; length: 13; V: TRBV27; D: -; size: -; CDR3: ASSLAGQGPFPYT
J: TRBJ1-3; length: 14; V: TRBV12-3/TRBV12-4; D: TRBD1; size: -; CDR3: ASSFTGTGRGGTIY
J: TRBJ1-4; length: 10; V: TRBV28; D: -; size: few; CDR3: ASSWLGRKLF
J: TRBJ2-7; length: 13; V: TRBV28; D: TRBD2; size: many; CDR3: ASSPPGLGSYEQY
J: TRBJ2-2; length: 12; V: TRBV29-1; D: -; size: -; CDR3: SGGRGEGGGELF
J: TRBJ2-1; length: 13; V: TRBV12-3/TRBV12-4; D: -; size: few; CDR3: ASTSKRLSYNEQF
J: TRBJ1-1; length: 12; V: TRBV29-1; D: -; size: few; CDR3: SAGKRRMNTEAF
J: TRBJ1-2; length: 12; V: TRBV7-6; D: -; size: few; CDR3: ASSQPGAGNGYT
J: TRBJ2-7; length: 13; V: TRBV7-2; D: -; size: -; CDR3: ASSLVWRSSYEQY
J: TRBJ2-7; length: 11; V: TRBV6-5; D: -; size: -; CDR3: ASSYVLSHEQY
J: TRBJ1-2; length: 13; V: TRBV28; D: -; size: few; CDR3: ASSLGGTFGYGYT
J: TRBJ1-2; length: 11; V: TRBV12-3/TRBV12-4; D: TRBD1; size: few; CDR3: ASRVPGQGRHT
J: TRBJ2-3; length: 13; V: TRBV7-6; D: TRBD1; size: -; CDR3: ASTRDRGRADTQY
J: TRBJ2-1; length: 15; V: TRBV4-2; D: TRBD2; size: few; CDR3: ASSHSTGGRPDNEQF
J: TRBJ2-1; length: 13; V: TRBV12-3/TRBV12-4; D: TRBD2; size: -; CDR3: ASSPGLARYNEQF
J: TRBJ1-3; length: 15; V: TRBV7-8; D: -; size: few; CDR3: ASSLGLRAMRGNTIY
J: TRBJ1-1; length: 12; V: TRBV7-9; D: -; size: -; CDR3: ASSPARDNTEAF
J: TRBJ2-2; length: 13; V: TRBV9; D: -; size: -; CDR3: ASSLEGFSSGELF
J: TRBJ2-7; length: 11; V: TRBV18; D: -; size: -; CDR3: ASSPEASYEQY
J: TRBJ1-1; length: 11; V: TRBV5-4; D: -; size: -; CDR3: ASHPGAYTEAF
J: TRBJ2-4; length: 12; V: TRBV20-1; D: -; size: -; CDR3: SARGSEGKNIQY
J: TRBJ1-5; length: 14; V: TRBV20-1; D: TRBD1; size: -; CDR3: SALRTGGRGNQPQH
J: TRBJ1-4; length: 14; V: TRBV5-4; D: -; size: -; CDR3: ASSLGKGGKDEKLF
J: TRBJ1-6; length: 11; V: TRBV12-3/TRBV12-4; D: -; size: -; CDR3: ASSLRGLSPLH
J: TRBJ1-2; length: 16; V: TRBV27; D: -; size: -; CDR3: ASSLRAGLGPFDYGYT
J: TRBJ2-7; length: 13; V: TRBV6-1; D: -; size: -; CDR3: ASSEWRDRTYEQY
J: TRBJ2-3; length: 12; V: TRBV11-3; D: TRBD2; size: -; CDR3: ASSPSRGADTQY
J: TRBJ1-2; length: 11; V: TRBV7-6; D: -; size: -; CDR3: SSSSLGLYGYT
J: TRBJ2-2; length: 11; V: TRBV28; D: -; size: few; CDR3: ASSLRVIGELF
J: TRBJ2-2; length: 16; V: TRBV19; D: TRBD1; size: -; CDR3: ASPSTRKGQGLTGELF
J: TRBJ2-4; length: 13; V: TRBV20-1; D: -; size: -; CDR3: SAPGVARRGDIQY
J: TRBJ2-7; length: 13; V: TRBV28; D: -; size: -; CDR3: ASRLSQVFSYEQY
J: TRBJ2-2; length: 16; V: TRBV7-2; D: TRBD2; size: -; CDR3: ASSSRTSGRANTGELF
J: TRBJ1-5; length: 15; V: TRBV7-2; D: -; size: few; CDR3: ASSLGSRADSNQPQH
J: TRBJ2-7; length: 12; V: TRBV12-3/TRBV12-4; D: TRBD2; size: many; CDR3: ASRYSGGLHEQY
J: TRBJ2-5; length: 14; V: TRBV7-9; D: TRBD1; size: -; CDR3: ASSSYRDRVKETQY
J: TRBJ2-6; length: 16; V: TRBV5-1; D: -; size: -; CDR3: ASSPRSGPNSGANVLT
J: TRBJ2-1; length: 14; V: TRBV6-1; D: TRBD2; size: -; CDR3: ASSARAGVGYNEQF